These 15 T cell receptor beta chains were all obtained from the same sample, sequenced in a study of metastatic and nonmetastatic thyroid tumors. Thyroid surgery had not been preceded by any treatment in any patient. TCRdb re-clonotyped the PCR reads via MiXCR. The sample holds more than 10,000 clones; around a quarter are singletons and the top ten take about a fifth. Input material: tumor tissue. These TCRs come from a female donor with papillary thyroid cancer or a benign thyroid nodule (not recorded which). Some clones in this sample may be carry-over from other donors' samples.

CDR3 amino acids: CSAKSPGRLAGEIGEQYF. CDR3 DNA: TGCAGTGCCAAGTCCCCAGGCCGACTAGCGGGAGAAATCGGCGAGCAGTACTTC. The gene calls are TRBV20-1 and TRBJ2-7, with 12 bases identical to TRBD2. The CDR3 runs to 18 residues. Germline loops: CDR1 DFQATT, CDR2 SNEGSKA (reference sequence). After removal of 6 bases from V and 6 bases from J, the junction contained 21 bases not matched to a gene.

In this sample, this clone turned up many times. This may be a read error, as it is one base from a much larger clone. This chain joins TRBV20-1 and TRBJ2-7; 7 nucleotides agree with TRBD1. Looked up from germline, CDR1 is DFQATT and CDR2 is SNEGSKA (reference sequence). This CDR3 region has 13 residues. Trimming at V came to 3 bases and at J to 5 bases, leaving 7 bases not matched to a gene. CDR3 coding DNA: TGCAGTGCTAGCCGGACAGGATCCGACGAGCAGTACTTC. Encoded protein: CSASRTGSDEQYF.

The gene calls are TRBV12-3 or TRBV12-4 and TRBJ1-1; no reliable D call. V gave up 3 bases and J gave up 3 bases, with 8 bases separating them. The CDR3 has 13 amino acids. The chain's CDR3 is CASSLSGDTEAFF. The CDR3 nucleotides are TGTGCCAGCAGTTTGTCAGGAGACACTGAAGCTTTCTTT.

This clone was detected only a few times. The CDR3 DNA is TGTGCCAGCAGCTACAGGGGGACCGGGGAGCTGTTTTTT. Translated: CASSYRGTGELFF. The chain employs TRBV28 and TRBJ2-2, with 8 bases aligning to TRBD1. V trimming: 6 bases; J trimming: 5 bases; junction bases outside the gene matches: 2. The CDR3 has 13 amino acids. Germline lookup yields CDR1 MDHEN and CDR2 SYDVKM. The whole variable domain, filled in from reference TRBV28 and TRBJ2-2, reads DVKVTQSSRYLVKRTGEKVFLECVQDMDHENMFWYRQDPGLGLRLIYFSYDVKMKEKGDIPEGYSVSREKKERFSLILESASTNQTSMYLCASSYRGTGELFFGEGSRLTVL.

This chain joins TRBV5-1 and TRBJ1-2, with a weak D call TRBD1 (6 bases). V was pared by 0 bases and J by 6 bases, with 15 bases between. CDR1 and CDR2 (germline): SGHRS, YFSETQ. The CDR3 is made up of 15 amino acids. In nucleotides, the CDR3 is TGCGCCAGCAGCTTGGACCCGGGGGCAGGCGATGGCTACACCTTC. Its translation: CASSLDPGAGDGYTF.

This clone was seen at least ten times. The rearrangement uses TRBV12-3 or TRBV12-4 and TRBJ2-3; D is unresolved. This CDR3 spans 14 amino acids. Trimming left V 0 bases short and J 0 bases short, with 4 bases between. The CDR3 reads CASSLAGSTDTQYF. The DNA for the CDR3 is TGTGCCAGCAGTTTAGCGGGAAGCACAGATACGCAGTATTTT.

There are many counts of this clone. The gene calls are TRBV5-5 and TRBJ2-1; TRBD1 agrees at 9 bases. Losses at the gene ends were 0 bases for V and 7 bases for J; bases not matched to a gene: 5. The CDR3 length is 15 residues. The germline gives CDR1 SGHKS, CDR2 YYEKEE (reference sequence). CDR3: CASSLDRGRRNEQFF. CDR3 DNA sequence: TGTGCCAGCAGCTTGGACAGGGGGCGGCGAAATGAGCAGTTCTTC.

The DNA for the CDR3 is TGTGCCAGCAGTTACTTGGGGAGCCTAGCGGGAGGCTACGAGCAGTACTTC. This gives the protein CASSYLGSLAGGYEQYF. This chain joins TRBV6-2 or TRBV6-3 and TRBJ2-7; 11 positions agree with TRBD2. Germline CDR1 and CDR2: MNHEY and SVGEGT. Trimming cost V 1 base and J 3 bases; bases outside gene matches: 8. This CDR3 spans 17 amino acids.

This clone occurred a few times. The J gene is TRBJ2-7, the V gene TRBV28; D possibly corresponds to TRBD1 (6 bases). This CDR3 contains 13 residues. V was cut by 7 bases and J by 0 bases, with 10 bases left in between. The germline CDR1 and CDR2 sequences are MDHEN and SYDVKM. In DNA, the CDR3 is TGTGCCAGCACCCAGGGGTCCTCCTACGAGCAGTACTTC. This codes for CASTQGSSYEQYF.

This clone rates as medium-sized. This sequence joins TRBV12-3 or TRBV12-4 and TRBJ2-7, with TRBD1 identical over 9 bases. The CDR3 has 13 residues. V trimming: 5 bases; J trimming: 3 bases; junction bases outside the gene matches: 2. This CDR3 is CASSKTGGYEQYV. CDR3 sequence (DNA): TGTGCCAGCAGTAAGACAGGGGGCTACGAGCAGTACGTC.

The rearrangement joins TRBV5-1 to TRBJ2-7; 9 bases align to TRBD2. CDR1 is SGHRS and CDR2 is YFSETQ in the germline V gene. This CDR3 has 13 residues. V gave up 5 bases and J gave up 2 bases; unmatched junction bases: 2. The CDR3, as DNA: TGCGCCAGCAGGGCTAGCGGGACCTACGAGCAGTACTTC. It is translated as CASRASGTYEQYF.

This clone was detected many times. The gene calls are TRBV19 and TRBJ1-3; the D is unclear. The CDR3 extends over 14 amino acids. The V end lost 0 bases, the J end lost 4 bases, and 7 bases lay between the germline ends. From germline, CDR1 is LNHDA and CDR2 SQIVND (reference sequence). The CDR3 loop reads CASSIESGGNTIYF. In DNA form, the CDR3 reads TGTGCCAGTAGTATAGAATCCGGAGGAAACACCATATATTTT. Filled out from reference TRBV19 and TRBJ1-3, the complete variable domain reads DGGITQSPKYLFRKEGQNVTLSCEQNLNHDAMYWYRQDPGQGLRLIYYSQIVNDFQKGDIAEGYSVSREKKESFPLTVTSAQKNPTAFYLCASSIESGGNTIYFGEGSWLTVV.

The chain couples TRBV5-1 to TRBJ1-1; D might be TRBD1 (5 bases). V lost 8 bases and J lost 1, with 15 bases in between. There are 14 residues in the CDR3. Germline CDR1 SGHRS, CDR2 YFSETQ. The CDR3 region has the DNA TGCGCCAGTACCAGGGATGTAGGGAACACTGAAGCTTTCTTT. Its translation is CASTRDVGNTEAFF.

The chain links TRBV2 to TRBJ1-5, with a weak D call TRBD1 (5 bases). This CDR3 spans 12 amino acids. Germline CDR1 and CDR2: SNHLY and FYNNEI. V lost 2 bases, J lost 13 bases, and 12 bases lay in between. The CDR3 loop reads CASSEMDTEQHF. CDR3 bases: TGTGCCAGCAGTGAAATGGACACCGAGCAGCATTTT.

This clone came up a few times. The chain joins TRBV6-2 or TRBV6-3 to TRBJ2-7; 11 bases map to TRBD2. Per germline, CDR1 MNHEY and CDR2 SVGEGT. V dropped 1 base and J dropped 3; count of bases not matched to a gene: 8. This CDR3 is 17 amino acids long. The CDR3 region has the DNA TGTGCCAGCAGTTACTTGTGGAGCCTAGCGGGAGGCTACGAGCAGTACTTC. This codes for CASSYLWSLAGGYEQYF.